This TCR beta chain was identified in a study of T-cell reconstitution after alpha-beta-depleted transplantation in children. Unique molecular identifiers were used in preparing the TCRbeta library. TCRdb reprocessed the PCR reads via MiXCR and lists one record per CDR3 protein. This sample has 400,000 to 500,000 distinct CDR3 sequences; 9.5% to 13% occur once, and the top ten carry 4.5% to 7%. The CDR3 has 17 residues. V was pared by 0 bases and J by 5 bases, with 16 bases between. The sequenced sample was PBMCs from the stem cell graft donor, obtained from the stem cell graft. This sequence was found in a human donor who donated a stem cell graft to a child with acute myeloid leukemia. The genes are TRBV12-3 or TRBV12-4 and TRBJ1-4, with TRBD1 as a possible D gene (6 bases). For the CDR3, the DNA is TGTGCCAGCAGTTTAGCTTATCGGCAGGGGCGGAATGAAAAACTGTTTTTT. Protein product: CASSLAYRQGRNEKLFF.